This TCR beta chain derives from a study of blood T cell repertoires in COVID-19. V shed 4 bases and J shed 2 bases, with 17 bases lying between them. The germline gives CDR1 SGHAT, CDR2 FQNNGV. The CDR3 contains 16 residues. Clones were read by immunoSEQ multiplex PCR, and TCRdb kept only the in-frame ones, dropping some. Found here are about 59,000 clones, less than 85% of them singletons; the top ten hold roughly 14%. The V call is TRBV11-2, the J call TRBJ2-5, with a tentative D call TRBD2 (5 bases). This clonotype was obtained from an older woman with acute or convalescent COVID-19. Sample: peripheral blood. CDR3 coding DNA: TGTGCCAGCAGCTCCCGCTCGCTTAGCGTACAAGAGACCCAGTACTTC. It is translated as CASSSRSLSVQETQYF. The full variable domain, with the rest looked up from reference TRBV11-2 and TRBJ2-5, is EAGVAQSPRYKIIEKRQSVAFWCNPISGHATLYWYQQILGQGPKLLIQFQNNGVVDDSQLPKDRFSAERLKGVDSTLKIQPAKLEDSAVYLCASSSRSLSVQETQYFGPGTRLLVL.